This TCR beta chain appears in the sequencing data of a study of blood T cells in healthy people across ages. The ends were cut back, 6 bases at V and 0 bases at J, with 15 bases in the middle. The CDR3 loop spans 15 amino acids. Germline V lookup: CDR1 SQVTM, CDR2 ANQGSEA. For the second PCR, which ran for about 6 to 12 cycles, a sample-barcoded 5' primer and a J-beta primer mix were used. Each CDR3 protein is one row after TCRdb ran MiXCR on the 5' RACE reads. This table holds 800,000 to 1,300,000 distinct CDR3 sequences, around 25% found once. A further study also used this sample, focusing on T cells of mothers and their children.

Material: blood. The receptor was derived from a girl under 10 years old in good health. The chain couples TRBV29-1 to TRBJ2-1; a weak D match, TRBD2 (5 bases). CDR3 nucleotide sequence: TGCAGCGTCGGCCCTCCGGACTCCTCCTACAATGAGCAGTTCTTC. It codes for CSVGPPDSSYNEQFF.